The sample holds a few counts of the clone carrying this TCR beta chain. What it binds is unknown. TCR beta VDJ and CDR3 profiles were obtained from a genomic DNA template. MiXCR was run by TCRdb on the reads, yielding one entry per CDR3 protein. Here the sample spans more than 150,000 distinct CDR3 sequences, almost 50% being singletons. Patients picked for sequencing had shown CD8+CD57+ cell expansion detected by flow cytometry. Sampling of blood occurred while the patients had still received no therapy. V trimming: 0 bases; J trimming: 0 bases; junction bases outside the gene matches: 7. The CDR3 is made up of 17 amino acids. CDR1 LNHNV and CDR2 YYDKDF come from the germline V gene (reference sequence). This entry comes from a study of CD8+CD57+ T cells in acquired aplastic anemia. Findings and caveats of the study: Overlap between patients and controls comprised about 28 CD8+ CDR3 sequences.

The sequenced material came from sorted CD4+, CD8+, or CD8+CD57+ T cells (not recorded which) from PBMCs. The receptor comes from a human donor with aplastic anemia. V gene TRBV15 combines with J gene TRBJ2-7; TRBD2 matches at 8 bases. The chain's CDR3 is CATSRDGGGGHSYEQYF. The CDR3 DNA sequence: TGTGCCACCAGCAGAGATGGAGGCGGGGGGCACTCCTACGAGCAGTACTTC.